These T cell receptor beta chains were read from a single sample in a study of T cells in Graves' hyperthyroidism and ophthalmopathy. Each CDR3 protein gets one entry after TCRdb re-called the multiplex PCR reads with MiXCR. The table includes 660,000 or so distinct CDR3 sequences, less than 25% detected once. Source material: blood. These receptors all stem from a man aged 25-45 years with Graves' ophthalmopathy. The CDR3 runs from the conserved cysteine through the conserved F or W. Each record gives: D gene, J gene, V gene, clone size, CDR3 protein, CDR3 DNA. D genes are given only for firm matches. Rows may omit the clone size; those that give it use once, few, many or a size class.

. | TRBJ1-4 | TRBV27 | . | CASSPRLRVLSEKLFF | TGTGCCAGCAGTCCCCGCCTCAGGGTGTTGAGTGAAAAACTGTTTTTT
. | TRBJ2-1 | TRBV24-1 | few | CATSDPGVAGNEQFF | TGTGCCACCAGTGACCCCGGGGTAGCAGGCAATGAGCAGTTCTTC
. | TRBJ1-1 | TRBV29-1 | few | CSVTENTEAFF | TGCAGCGTGACAGAGAACACTGAAGCTTTCTTT
TRBD2 | TRBJ2-1 | TRBV6-2/TRBV6-3 | many | CASRDGTRNHEQFF | TGTGCCAGCAGAGACGGGACTAGAAACCATGAGCAGTTCTTC
. | TRBJ2-7 | TRBV29-1 | . | CSVRGGTDSSYEQYF | TGCAGCGTTCGAGGCGGGACAGATTCATCCTACGAGCAGTACTTC
. | TRBJ2-2 | TRBV12-3/TRBV12-4 | . | CASRTMTGELFF | TGTGCCAGCAGAACTATGACCGGGGAGCTGTTTTTT
. | TRBJ2-5 | TRBV12-3/TRBV12-4 | many | CASSLSGTPETQYF | TGTGCCAGCAGTCTGTCCGGGACGCCAGAGACCCAGTACTTC
TRBD1 | TRBJ1-5 | TRBV19 | . | CASSIKVGQGGTNQPQHF | TGTGCCAGTAGTATTAAGGTCGGACAGGGGGGCACAAATCAGCCCCAGCATTTT
. | TRBJ2-2 | TRBV5-6 | . | CASSGVGLTGELFF | TGTGCCAGCAGCGGGGTCGGGCTCACCGGGGAGCTGTTTTTT
. | TRBJ2-7 | TRBV12-3/TRBV12-4 | . | CASSPAGEGVSYERYF | TGTGCCAGCAGCCCAGCCGGGGAGGGGGTATCCTACGAGCGGTACTTC
. | TRBJ1-2 | TRBV24-1 | few | CATSGAGGNGYTF | TGTGCCACCAGTGGGGCCGGGGGTAATGGCTACACCTTC
TRBD2 | TRBJ2-1 | TRBV7-8 | . | CASSLFTEGLADNEQFF | TGTGCCAGCAGCCTATTCACCGAGGGACTAGCGGACAATGAGCAGTTCTTC
. | TRBJ2-1 | TRBV7-9 | . | CASSLKEQIREFF | TGTGCCAGCAGCTTAAAAGAGCAGATACGGGAGTTCTTC
. | TRBJ2-7 | TRBV2 | many | CASSFDGYEQYF | TGTGCCAGCAGTTTTGACGGCTACGAGCAGTACTTC
. | TRBJ1-4 | TRBV5-1 | . | CASSSTATNEKLFF | TGCGCCAGCAGCTCGACAGCAACTAATGAAAAACTGTTTTTT
. | TRBJ1-1 | TRBV28 | many | CASSPQRGGLGTEAFF | TGTGCCAGCAGTCCCCAACGGGGTGGGTTGGGGACTGAAGCTTTCTTT
. | TRBJ2-1 | TRBV7-3 | many | CASSLKAGDEQFF | TGTGCCAGCAGCTTAAAGGCGGGCGATGAGCAGTTCTTC
. | TRBJ1-5 | TRBV12-3/TRBV12-4 | many | CASSGGLNQPQHF | TGTGCCAGCAGCGGGGGGCTCAATCAGCCCCAGCATTTT
TRBD2 | TRBJ2-2 | TRBV7-2 | . | CASSPNALAGGPNTGELFF | TGTGCCAGCAGCCCAAACGCTCTAGCGGGAGGCCCGAACACCGGGGAGCTGTTTTTT
TRBD1 | TRBJ1-1 | TRBV5-1 | . | CASSDDRGRYTEAFF | TGCGCCAGCAGCGATGACAGGGGGCGGTACACTGAAGCTTTCTTT
. | TRBJ1-5 | TRBV6-1 | . | CASSAWTDQPQHF | TGTGCCAGCAGTGCCTGGACAGATCAGCCCCAGCATTTT
TRBD1 | TRBJ1-1 | TRBV4-1 | few | CASSQERFGTGRENTEAFF | TGCGCCAGCAGCCAAGAGAGGTTTGGGACAGGTCGGGAGAACACTGAAGCTTTCTTT
. | TRBJ1-5 | TRBV20-1 | few | CSARDPGWGPQPQHF | TGCAGTGCTAGAGACCCCGGATGGGGACCGCAGCCCCAGCATTTT
. | TRBJ1-5 | TRBV6-1 | . | CASSSNGQTVNQPQHF | TGTGCCAGCAGTTCCAACGGACAGACCGTCAATCAGCCCCAGCATTTT
TRBD1 | TRBJ2-3 | TRBV28 | . | CASSIPPGTGVDTQYF | TGTGCCAGCAGTATCCCCCCCGGGACAGGGGTAGATACGCAGTATTTT
TRBD1 | TRBJ1-2 | TRBV19 | . | CASSSQGGDSYGYTF | TGTGCCAGTAGTTCTCAAGGGGGGGACAGCTATGGCTACACCTTC
. | TRBJ1-1 | TRBV20-1 | . | CSASGTANTEAFF | TGCAGTGCTAGCGGGACGGCGAACACTGAAGCTTTCTTT
. | TRBJ2-2 | TRBV4-1 | few | CASSHYEARGTGELFF | TGCGCCAGCAGCCACTACGAAGCCAGGGGCACCGGGGAGCTGTTTTTT
TRBD1 | TRBJ2-1 | TRBV5-4 | . | CASRHPGQDYNEQFF | TGTGCCAGCAGGCACCCGGGACAGGATTACAATGAGCAGTTCTTC
. | TRBJ2-7 | TRBV2 | . | CASRHSGTPNEQYF | TGTGCCAGCAGACACTCCGGGACACCCAACGAGCAGTACTTC
TRBD2 | TRBJ2-2 | TRBV11-2 | . | CASSGTSGRKTGELFF | TGTGCCAGCAGCGGGACTAGCGGGAGGAAAACCGGGGAGCTGTTTTTT
. | TRBJ2-2 | TRBV18 | few | CASSRNRDTGELFF | TGTGCCAGCTCACGAAACAGGGACACCGGGGAGCTGTTTTTT
TRBD1 | TRBJ2-7 | TRBV5-6 | . | CASSLGQDRVDEQYF | TGTGCCAGCAGCTTAGGGCAGGACAGGGTAGACGAGCAGTACTTC
. | TRBJ2-7 | TRBV7-9 | many | CASSLGSATSYEQYF | TGTGCCAGCAGCTTAGGCTCTGCGACCTCCTACGAGCAGTACTTC
TRBD1 | TRBJ1-6 | TRBV7-9 | . | CASNRDSHSPLHF | TGTGCCAGCAACCGGGACAGTCATTCACCCCTCCACTTT
. | TRBJ2-2 | TRBV5-1 | . | CASSSEENTGELFF | TGCGCCAGCAGCTCGGAGGAGAACACCGGGGAGCTGTTTTTT
TRBD1 | TRBJ2-5 | TRBV7-2 | many | CASSLVSTGEETQYF | TGTGCCAGCAGCTTAGTCTCGACAGGGGAAGAGACCCAGTACTTC
. | TRBJ2-7 | TRBV5-6 | . | CASTFTGSPYEQYF | TGTGCCAGCACCTTTACAGGGTCCCCCTACGAGCAGTACTTC
. | TRBJ2-7 | TRBV4-1 | . | CASSQEERAYEQYF | TGCGCCAGCAGCCAAGAAGAGCGGGCGTACGAGCAGTACTTC
. | TRBJ2-5 | TRBV7-9 | . | CASSAEGLAETQYF | TGTGCCAGCAGCGCCGAGGGATTAGCGGAGACCCAGTACTTC
. | TRBJ1-1 | TRBV7-9 | . | CASSDGLRGIGSAEAFF | TGTGCCAGCAGCGACGGGCTTAGGGGGATCGGGAGTGCTGAAGCTTTCTTT
TRBD2 | TRBJ2-7 | TRBV5-5 | . | CASSFSGKSSYEQYF | TGTGCCAGCAGCTTTAGCGGGAAGAGCTCCTACGAGCAGTACTTC
. | TRBJ1-3 | TRBV18 | many | CASSPDISGNTIYF | TGTGCCAGCTCACCGGACATCTCTGGAAACACCATATATTTT
. | TRBJ2-5 | TRBV14 | . | CASSQIGAEGKVLETQYF | TGTGCCAGCAGCCAAATCGGGGCGGAGGGGAAGGTATTAGAGACCCAGTACTTC
. | TRBJ1-2 | TRBV6-1 | many | CASTMDPNYGYTF | TGTGCCAGCACTATGGACCCTAACTATGGCTACACCTTC
. | TRBJ2-5 | TRBV14 | . | CASSQTGETQYF | TGTGCCAGCAGCCAGACGGGTGAGACCCAGTACTTC
TRBD2 | TRBJ2-1 | TRBV6-2/TRBV6-3 | few | CASSSIPGLAGAQSSYNEQFF | TGTGCCAGCAGTTCCATCCCGGGACTAGCGGGAGCACAGAGCTCCTACAATGAGCAGTTCTTC
. | TRBJ2-3 | TRBV4-3 | many | CASSQQGTDTQYF | TGCGCCAGCAGCCAACAGGGCACAGATACGCAGTATTTT
. | TRBJ1-3 | TRBV11-2 | . | CASSPVRAAGNTIYF | TGTGCCAGCAGCCCCGTCAGGGCGGCTGGAAACACCATATATTTT
. | TRBJ1-5 | TRBV10-3 | many | CAISDQHNQPQHF | TGTGCCATCAGTGATCAGCACAATCAGCCCCAGCATTTT
TRBD2 | TRBJ2-7 | TRBV7-6 | . | CASSLAGEGSEQYF | TGTGCCAGCAGCTTAGCGGGGGAGGGGTCCGAGCAGTACTTC
TRBD2 | TRBJ2-5 | TRBV30 | many | CALSGRRETQYF | TGTGCCTTGAGCGGGAGACGGGAGACCCAGTACTTC